These T cell receptor beta chains were read from a single sample in a study of cytomegalovirus exposure and HLA in healthy donors. The protocol was immunoSEQ multiplex PCR, while the TCRdb copy is restricted to in-frame clones and leaves out a portion. In the table there are 140,000 to 150,000 clones, over 65% of which are singletons. The sequenced sample consisted of PBMCs. These receptors were obtained from a man aged 35 to 55 in good health and CMV-seropositive. Both conserved end residues are part of each CDR3. A D gene is named only where the DNA matches it firmly. A row's size may be missing; if present it is once, few, many or a size class.

j_call | v_call | clone_size | d_call | cdr3_aa | cdr3_nt
TRBJ2-3 | TRBV4-1 | NA | TRBD2 | CASSQNPASGSTDTQYF | TGCGCCAGCAGCCAGAACCCGGCTAGCGGGAGCACAGATACGCAGTATTTT
TRBJ2-1 | TRBV29-1 | NA | TRBD2 | CTAGRLAGYNEQFF | TGCACCGCGGGAAGACTAGCGGGATACAATGAGCAGTTCTTC
TRBJ2-1 | TRBV7-9 | NA | TRBD2 | CASSRGLAGDNEQFF | TGTGCCAGCAGCCGAGGACTAGCGGGAGACAATGAGCAGTTCTTC
TRBJ2-7 | TRBV4-1 | NA | NA | CASSQGVAETAYEQYF | TGCGCCAGCAGCCAAGGGGTAGCCGAAACCGCCTACGAGCAGTACTTC
TRBJ1-2 | TRBV6-6 | NA | NA | CASSISTGGSTGGYTF | TGTGCCAGCAGCATCTCGACAGGAGGTAGTACCGGTGGCTACACCTTC
TRBJ2-3 | TRBV2 | NA | TRBD1 | CASLGQDSGSTDTQYF | TGTGCCAGCTTAGGACAGGATTCTGGGAGCACAGATACGCAGTATTTT
TRBJ1-1 | TRBV7-2 | NA | NA | CASSPNRGWNTEAFF | TGTGCCAGCAGCCCAAACCGGGGATGGAACACTGAAGCTTTCTTT
TRBJ2-3 | TRBV4-3 | NA | NA | CASSQDFISTDTQYF | TGCGCCAGCAGCCAAGATTTTATTAGCACAGATACGCAGTATTTT
TRBJ1-1 | TRBV6-5 | NA | NA | CASSYSTGRGNTEAFF | TGTGCCAGCAGTTACTCGACGGGCAGGGGGAACACTGAAGCTTTCTTT
TRBJ2-2 | TRBV29-1 | NA | NA | CSVVSAGELFF | TGCAGCGTTGTGTCAGCCGGGGAGCTGTTTTTT
TRBJ1-1 | TRBV6-5 | NA | NA | CASTDWKGRGEAFF | TGTGCCAGCACCGACTGGAAGGGGAGGGGTGAAGCTTTCTTT
TRBJ2-3 | TRBV18 | NA | TRBD2 | CASSSSSGLTDTQYF | TGTGCCAGCTCATCATCTAGCGGGCTCACAGATACGCAGTATTTT
TRBJ1-3 | TRBV4-1 | few | NA | CASSPTTTGLSGNTIYF | TGCGCCAGCAGCCCAACCACGACAGGACTCTCTGGAAACACCATATATTTT
TRBJ2-7 | TRBV7-9 | NA | NA | CASSSGMDEQYF | TGTGCCAGCAGCTCAGGTATGGACGAGCAGTACTTC
TRBJ2-1 | TRBV5-1 | NA | TRBD1 | CASSPETGGYNEQFF | TGCGCCAGCAGCCCCGAGACAGGGGGTTACAATGAGCAGTTCTTC
TRBJ2-3 | TRBV4-1 | NA | TRBD2 | CASSQTWAGAGQDTQYF | TGCGCCAGCAGCCAAACGTGGGCGGGAGCGGGTCAGGATACGCAGTATTTT
TRBJ1-6 | TRBV5-4 | NA | NA | CASSLRDSPLHF | TGTGCCAGCAGCCTGCGTGATTCACCCCTCCACTTT
TRBJ1-2 | TRBV7-9 | NA | NA | CSSGSFDYTF | TGTTCCAGCGGTAGTTTTGACTACACCTTC
TRBJ2-3 | TRBV13 | NA | NA | CASSLYRGGDTQYF | TGTGCCAGCAGCTTGTACAGGGGGGGAGATACGCAGTATTTT
TRBJ2-1 | TRBV9 | NA | TRBD2 | CASSVLAGGNNEQFF | TGTGCCAGCAGCGTACTAGCGGGAGGTAACAATGAGCAGTTCTTC
TRBJ2-5 | TRBV6-1 | NA | NA | CASSDRGVVQETQYF | TGTGCCAGCAGTGACAGGGGGGTGGTCCAAGAGACCCAGTACTTC
TRBJ2-5 | TRBV27 | once | NA | CASSLSRGGEQYF | TGTGCCAGCAGTTTATCGAGGGGAGGAGAGCAGTACTTC
TRBJ2-7 | TRBV5-1 | NA | NA | CASSLYNEQYF | TGCGCCAGCAGCTTGTACAACGAGCAGTACTTC
TRBJ2-7 | TRBV6-5 | NA | NA | CASSVRDNHYEQYF | TGTGCCAGCAGCGTCAGGGATAATCACTACGAGCAGTACTTC
TRBJ1-2 | TRBV2 | NA | NA | CASSETGDSYGYTF | TGTGCCAGCAGTGAAACGGGCGACAGCTATGGCTACACCTTC
TRBJ1-1 | TRBV2 | NA | NA | CASSVVGGSTEAFF | TGTGCCAGCAGTGTCGTCGGGGGGAGCACTGAAGCTTTCTTT
TRBJ1-1 | TRBV7-2 | NA | NA | CASSSGGGVNTEAFF | TGTGCCAGCAGCTCCGGTGGGGGGGTTAACACTGAAGCTTTCTTT
TRBJ1-5 | TRBV4-2 | NA | NA | CASSQDTRGDQPQHF | TGTGCCAGCAGCCAAGATACTCGTGGAGACCAGCCCCAGCATTTT
TRBJ2-7 | TRBV28 | NA | TRBD2 | CASSPASGNIYEQYF | TGTGCCAGCAGTCCCGCTAGCGGGAATATCTACGAGCAGTACTTC
TRBJ1-2 | TRBV6-4 | few | NA | CASSPRQTNYGYTF | TGTGCCAGCAGTCCGAGACAAACTAACTATGGCTACACCTTC
TRBJ2-3 | TRBV2 | NA | TRBD1 | CASSEGRDRYLGTDTQYF | TGTGCCAGCAGTGAGGGTAGGGACAGGTACCTCGGGACAGATACGCAGTATTTT
TRBJ2-1 | TRBV6-4 | NA | NA | CASSTQQGGEQFF | TGTGCCAGCAGTACACAACAGGGCGGCGAGCAGTTCTTC
TRBJ1-1 | TRBV7-2 | NA | TRBD1 | CASRTQGNAEAFF | TGTGCCAGCAGAACACAGGGGAACGCTGAAGCTTTCTTT
TRBJ2-7 | TRBV28 | NA | NA | CASSGGNGYEQYF | TGTGCCAGCAGTGGGGGGAACGGCTACGAGCAGTACTTC
TRBJ2-5 | TRBV29-1 | NA | TRBD2 | CSGGLAKETQYF | TGCAGCGGGGGACTAGCCAAAGAGACCCAGTACTTC
TRBJ2-3 | TRBV9 | NA | NA | CASSVLVGHTDTQYF | TGTGCCAGCAGCGTATTAGTCGGACACACAGATACGCAGTATTTT
TRBJ2-5 | TRBV9 | NA | NA | CASSTGGWQGTQYF | TGTGCCAGCAGTACGGGGGGCTGGCAAGGGACCCAGTACTTC
TRBJ2-5 | TRBV11-3 | NA | NA | CASSLQGPPRETQYF | TGTGCCAGCAGCTTACAGGGTCCTCCGAGAGAGACCCAGTACTTC
TRBJ1-1 | TRBV25-1 | NA | NA | CASTQQNTEAFF | TGTGCCAGCACACAGCAGAACACTGAAGCTTTCTTT
TRBJ2-7 | TRBV6-1 | NA | TRBD2 | CASSEVSTGGTNEQYF | TGTGCCAGCAGTGAAGTTTCGACGGGGGGGACAAACGAGCAGTACTTC
TRBJ1-2 | TRBV28 | NA | NA | CASALGSNYGYTF | TGTGCCAGCGCACTAGGGTCTAACTATGGCTACACCTTC
TRBJ2-7 | TRBV7-9 | NA | TRBD1 | CASSPGTGGNEQYF | TGTGCCAGCAGCCCCGGGACAGGGGGGAACGAGCAGTACTTC
TRBJ1-4 | TRBV7-9 | few | NA | CASSSREEKLFF | TGTGCCAGCAGCTCAAGGGAGGAAAAACTGTTTTTT
TRBJ1-5 | TRBV18 | NA | NA | CASSSQNSNQPQHF | TGTGCCAGCTCATCGCAGAATAGCAATCAGCCCCAGCATTTT
TRBJ1-3 | TRBV28 | NA | NA | CASSLRGAGNTIYF | TGTGCCAGCAGTTTACGGGGAGCTGGAAACACCATATATTTT